This TCR beta chain originates from a study of a mutant IDH1 vaccine in newly diagnosed glioma. Remarks on this clone: Its antigen is as yet unknown.

Assay: immunoSEQ multiplex PCR; the TCRdb copy retains only in-frame clones and omits some. The sample has some 130,000 clones, about four fifths seen once. Noted time point: week 11, during vaccination. Every single dose of the vaccine, 300 ug of mutant IDH1 20-mer peptide, came with topical imiquimod. Sample: PBMCs, taken from a glioma patient whose treatment included an IDH1 peptide vaccine. The clonotype comes from a man aged 40-55 years with glioma.

This chain's CDR3 is CASSDRGQNIQYF. The CDR3 bases are TGTGCCAGCAGCGACAGGGGCCAAAACATTCAGTACTTC. This chain joins TRBV6-6 and TRBJ2-4; 8 bases line up with TRBD1. The CDR3 covers 13 residues. The ends lost 6 bases at V and 5 bases at J; junction bases unmatched: 3. Germline values: CDR1 MNHNY, CDR2 SVGAGI (reference sequence).